This T cell receptor beta chain was profiled in a study of T cell responses to AZD1222 COVID-19 vaccine (dated by TCRdb to 2020 to 2023). For the study in its entirety: Because spike-specific TCR depth and breadth did not differ between the two schedules, AZD1222 recipients who got a second dose at roughly 4 weeks were pooled with those who got a second dose at roughly 12 weeks. TCR sequencing was performed for 230 to 250 trial participants, of whom 200 to 210 were given two doses of AZD1222 and around 26 were given two doses of MenACWY control vaccine. Trial participants were enrolled by age into 18-55, 56-69 and 70-plus year subgroups, with roughly 150, 30 and 60 TCR-sequenced participants respectively. What the work shows at the level of the full study, not this receptor alone: The vaccine-associated CD4 TCRs covered the entire spike protein, and the dominant responses fell in regions 160-218 and 743-854. After two AZD1222 doses, spike-specific TCR breadth and depth were significantly higher than at day 0 and than in MenACWY recipients. Conclusions about previously exposed vaccinees are limited because only 6 or 7 AZD1222 recipients were SARS-CoV-2 seropositive at baseline. No day 14 peak-response samples were available, so repertoires were characterized only after the peak T cell response. Most participants were white British and females outnumbered males, and the authors suggested that clonal diversity may have been underestimated. In the small 56-69-year group, the increase in depth fell short of significance, most likely because of low power. Epitopes outside the regions mutated in the B.1.351 and B.1.1.7 variants were reportedly recognized by nearly half of the unique spike-specific TCRs.

The time point label on this specimen signifies: baseline before first vaccination. Vaccinee samples came from UK trials COV001 and COV002, including a single-blind randomized controlled phase 2/3 trial of AZD1222 (ChAdOx1 nCoV-19) in healthy adults. For TCRbeta chain sequencing, PBMC samples were collected from trial participants at day 0 and at day 28 after the second dose. The CDR3 regions of human TCRbeta chains were analyzed by immunosequencing. The study's processing was this. TCRs in the repertoires were compared against a reference library of SARS-CoV-2-specific TCRs that had been generated with the MIRA antigen-specificity platform. Breadth was defined as the fraction of unique TCRs that were SARS-CoV-2-associated, and depth was defined as the fraction of total T cells that were SARS-CoV-2-associated. Using the MIRA data, each spike-specific TCR was mapped to the spike region that the TCR reacts to and placed in a CD4 or CD8 class. Log10-transformed breadth and depth values were compared by one-way ANOVA with Sidak's multiple comparisons tests. TCRdb took over this immuneACCESS table, retaining in-frame rearrangements with V and J assigned. Such tables are incomplete; in checked studies, under half of the missing clones stem from an unresolved V gene, and the remainder is unexplained. D and trimming were read from the DNA, whereas the V and J calls and clone size are those reported in that table. This sample has approximately 130,000 clones in its table, and about 90% of those were observed once. The ten largest clonotypes hold approximately 5.9% of the sample.

About this clone itself: No antigen is known for it. An end of the junction differs from the germline gene, which may be a read error.

The source is an adult in good health. This material consisted of peripheral blood, taken on day 0 of AZD1222 vaccination.

The DNA sequence is TGTGCCGCCGCGTTCTCCACCTTCCGGACACCTTTCTTC. Translated, it reads CAAAFSTFRTPFF. The rearrangement combines TRBV12-3 or TRBV12-4 with TRBJ2-7, and perhaps TRBD1 as D gene, on 5 matching bases. The CDR3 covers 13 residues, taking in both the cysteine and the phenylalanine. The kept DNA is CDR3 alone, 39 bases in frame from the first base.